This is a list of T cell receptor beta chains from one sample in a study of cytomegalovirus exposure and HLA in healthy donors. The assay was immunoSEQ multiplex PCR, and TCRdb's table has in-frame clones only and misses some. Of some 130,000 clones in the sample, around nine tenths were seen once. The source material was PBMCs. The receptors derive from a woman aged 18-29 years in good health and CMV-seropositive. Both conserved end residues are part of each CDR3.

>TRBJ1-5|TRBV6-1
CASSGGQGRNQPQHF
>TRBJ1-4|TRBV18
CASSQKQGMNEKLFF
>TRBJ2-2|TRBV7-6
CASSLGLAGGFSDTGELFF
>TRBJ1-1|TRBV6-5
CASSSGQGVRTEAFF
>TRBJ1-2|TRBV2
CASQQETNYGYTF
>TRBJ1-1|TRBV18
CASSLLPGVNTEAFF
>TRBJ2-3|TRBV11-2
CASSFPAGGLADTQYF
>TRBJ1-1|TRBV5-1
CASSLVAGTENTEAFF
>TRBJ2-7|TRBV7-2
CASSLLGGRGSEQYF
>TRBJ2-5|TRBV29-1
CSVGPRETQYF
>TRBJ2-7|TRBV5-1
CASSPGQSAQQYF
>TRBJ2-1|TRBV7-9
CASSLAGGPYNEQFF
>TRBJ1-2|TRBV7-2
CASSSRGSKPGQGRRGYTF
>TRBJ2-7|TRBV25-1
CASSARDREGSYEQYF
>TRBJ1-2|TRBV10-3
CAIRAIPPHYGYTF
>TRBJ2-1|TRBV18
CASSPSGDEQFF